The rows below give T cell receptor beta chains drawn from one sample of a study of response to subunit inactivated influenza vaccine. TCRdb passed the RT-PCR reads through MiXCR, listing each CDR3 protein once. Of 650,000 to 800,000 distinct CDR3 sequences in the sample, approximately 17% are singletons; the top ten hold approximately 10%. Sequences were derived from PBMCs from blood, sampled more than 4 days after vaccination. The receptors were sampled from a man over 45 who received an inactivated influenza vaccine. Both conserved end residues are part of each CDR3. Fields, in order: V gene, J gene, clone size, D gene, CDR3 protein, CDR3 DNA. A D gene is named only where the DNA matches it firmly. Some rows mark clone size as missing; the rest say once, few, many or name a class of expanded clone.

TRBV20-1	TRBJ2-5	NA	TRBD2	CSARPSGSIETQYF	TGCAGTGCTAGACCCAGCGGGAGTATAGAGACCCAGTACTTC
TRBV20-1	TRBJ2-7	many	TRBD2	CSATTGLAGGNEQYF	TGCAGTGCCACAACCGGACTAGCGGGAGGGAACGAGCAGTACTTC
TRBV7-2	TRBJ1-4	NA	TRBD1	CASSAGTVDEKLFF	TGTGCCAGCAGCGCTGGGACAGTTGATGAAAAACTGTTTTTT
TRBV20-1	TRBJ2-5	NA	NA	CSARDVLKQYQETQYF	TGCAGTGCTAGGGACGTCCTCAAACAGTACCAAGAGACCCAGTACTTC
TRBV29-1	TRBJ1-1	NA	TRBD1	CSARITGGRWNTEAFF	TGCAGCGCACGCATAACAGGGGGCCGTTGGAACACTGAAGCTTTCTTT
TRBV30	TRBJ2-7	few	NA	CAWSRSNRYEQYF	TGTGCCTGGAGTAGGTCTAATCGCTACGAGCAGTACTTC
TRBV7-9	TRBJ1-5	NA	NA	CASSQGSLYNQPQHF	TGTGCCAGCAGCCAAGGATCCCTTTACAATCAGCCCCAGCATTTT
TRBV20-1	TRBJ1-4	many	NA	CSARSEKLFF	TGCAGTGCTAGATCTGAAAAACTGTTTTTT
TRBV27	TRBJ2-3	few	NA	CASRSRTDTQYF	TGTGCCAGCAGATCACGCACAGATACGCAGTATTTT
TRBV6-1	TRBJ2-1	few	NA	CASRRENYNEQFF	TGTGCCAGCAGGCGGGAAAACTACAATGAGCAGTTCTTC
TRBV20-1	TRBJ1-5	NA	NA	CRHRLGVNF	TGCAGACACAGGCTGGGAGTGAATTTT
TRBV6-6	TRBJ1-1	NA	NA	CASQENTEAFF	TGTGCCAGCCAGGAAAACACTGAAGCTTTCTTT
TRBV10-3	TRBJ2-5	NA	NA	CAISEPGTGAQETQYF	TGTGCCATCAGTGAGCCAGGTACGGGGGCCCAAGAGACCCAGTACTTC
TRBV7-9	TRBJ1-6	NA	NA	CASSFGRYNSPLHF	TGTGCCAGCAGCTTCGGACGGTATAATTCACCCCTCCACTTT
TRBV5-6	TRBJ2-4	few	NA	CASTENVPPGQLAKNIQYF	TGTGCCAGCACCGAAAATGTCCCCCCTGGACAGCTAGCCAAAAACATTCAGTACTTC
TRBV9	TRBJ1-1	few	NA	CASSSTIAMRGSTEAFF	TGTGCCAGCAGCTCGACCATTGCCATGCGGGGAAGTACTGAAGCTTTCTTT
TRBV20-1	TRBJ2-7	few	NA	CSARDRIGEVTYEQYF	TGCAGTGCTAGAGATAGGATCGGGGAGGTCACCTACGAGCAGTACTTC
TRBV6-1	TRBJ2-2	NA	TRBD2	CASRRGALWPGELFF	TGTGCCAGCAGGCGGGGGGCGTTGTGGCCCGGGGAGCTGTTTTTT
TRBV20-1	TRBJ2-2	NA	NA	CSASHTGELFF	TGCAGTGCGTCCCACACCGGGGAGCTGTTTTTT
TRBV2	TRBJ2-5	NA	NA	CASSDWQTNQETQYF	TGTGCCAGCAGTGATTGGCAAACGAACCAAGAGACCCAGTACTTC
TRBV9	TRBJ2-1	NA	NA	CASSAGRLSYNEQFF	TGTGCCAGCAGCGCCGGACGGCTCTCCTACAATGAGCAGTTCTTC
TRBV15	TRBJ2-5	few	TRBD2	CATSMRGGTETQYF	TGTGCCACCAGCATGCGGGGGGGTACAGAGACCCAGTACTTC
TRBV7-3	TRBJ2-5	many	NA	CASSLNGLETQYF	TGTGCCAGCAGCTTAAACGGATTGGAGACCCAGTACTTC
TRBV20-1	TRBJ2-5	few	NA	CSARDPRRVEGETQYF	TGCAGTGCTAGAGATCCCCGAAGGGTGGAGGGGGAGACCCAGTACTTC
TRBV7-2	TRBJ2-1	NA	TRBD2	CASRRTSGAGTYNEQFF	TGTGCCAGCAGGAGGACTAGCGGGGCTGGGACCTACAATGAGCAGTTCTTC
TRBV10-1	TRBJ2-1	many	TRBD2	CASRPSSGCYNEQFF	TGCGCCAGCAGACCCTCTAGCGGGTGCTACAATGAGCAGTTCTTC
TRBV20-1	TRBJ2-5	NA	NA	CSARRVANGFYETQYF	TGCAGTGCTAGAAGGGTGGCGAACGGATTTTACGAGACCCAGTACTTC
TRBV20-1	TRBJ2-3	NA	TRBD2	CSAKGLAGGTVDTQYF	TGCAGTGCTAAAGGACTAGCGGGGGGGACTGTAGATACGCAGTATTTT
TRBV28	TRBJ2-1	NA	NA	CASRFRGNEQFF	TGTGCCAGCAGATTTCGGGGTAATGAGCAGTTCTTC
TRBV6-2/TRBV6-3	TRBJ1-3	few	NA	CASSWAESTIYF	TGTGCCAGCAGTTGGGCCGAGAGCACCATATATTTT
TRBV12-3/TRBV12-4	TRBJ2-3	few	NA	CASRAEITDTQYF	TGTGCCAGCAGAGCGGAAATCACAGATACGCAGTATTTT
TRBV6-2/TRBV6-3	TRBJ2-1	NA	NA	CASSYVYNEQFF	TGTGCCAGCAGTTACGTTTACAATGAGCAGTTCTTC
TRBV15	TRBJ2-5	many	NA	CATSRDRPTRGETQYF	TGTGCCACCAGCAGAGATCGGCCCACTAGGGGAGAGACCCAGTACTTC